This TCR beta chain is drawn from a study of immune cell composition in non-small cell lung cancer. Sequenced by immunoSEQ multiplex PCR; TCRdb stores in-frame clones only, minus some. This table has several thousand clones, roughly 72% appearing once. The study, taken as a whole, reports: Lung adenocarcinomas had lower top 10 clone scores and clonality than squamous tumours. Clones >0.5% enriched in tumour were rarer in adenocarcinoma (approximately 33%) than squamous (approximately 80%).

Turning to this clone: Its cognate antigen is unknown.

The CDR3 has 14 amino acids. CDR1 and CDR2 from the germline V gene are SGHTA and FQGNSA. Trimming took 0 bases from V and 0 from J, leaving 5 bases between them. Input material: lung tumor tissue. The V and J genes are TRBV7-2 and TRBJ1-1; no firm D call. This TCR derives from a human donor with non-small cell lung cancer. The CDR3 loop reads CASSLAFMNTEAFF. The DNA of the CDR3 is TGTGCCAGCAGCTTAGCGTTTATGAACACTGAAGCTTTCTTT.